This TCR beta chain comes out of a study of T-cell memory formation after mild COVID-19. Findings of the study overall: Cross-reactive memory apparently joined, as some responding clones appeared in pre-infection memory. Clones shrinking between day 15 and 85 showed a balanced CD4/CD8 split, and those that grew later tilted toward CD4+. Shrinking CD4+ clones were chiefly CM and EM; CD8+ ones were chiefly EMRA.

On this clonotype: As yet, its antigen is unknown.

This CDR3 has 14 residues. The germline V and J ends were trimmed by 0 bases and 4 bases, with 10 bases remaining between them. Germline CDR1 is SGHRS and CDR2 is YFSETQ. The authors produced TCR alpha and TCR beta cDNA libraries with sample barcodes and UMIs by 5'RACE using constant-segment primers. TCRdb re-analysed the 5' RACE reads in MiXCR, keeping a single row per CDR3 protein. The table includes under 300,000 distinct CDR3 sequences, over 8.5% detected once. The chain couples TRBV5-1 to TRBJ1-1; no definite D call. Sequenced material: PBMCs or a T cell subset sorted from them (not recorded which). This clonotype originated in a man in his late teens or twenties who had mild COVID-19 (a few samples of this study predate the infection). Cell type and time point are not known. Written as DNA, the CDR3 is TGCGCCAGCAGCTTGGGCGGCGGATCCACTGAAGCTTTCTTT. Translated: CASSLGGGSTEAFF.